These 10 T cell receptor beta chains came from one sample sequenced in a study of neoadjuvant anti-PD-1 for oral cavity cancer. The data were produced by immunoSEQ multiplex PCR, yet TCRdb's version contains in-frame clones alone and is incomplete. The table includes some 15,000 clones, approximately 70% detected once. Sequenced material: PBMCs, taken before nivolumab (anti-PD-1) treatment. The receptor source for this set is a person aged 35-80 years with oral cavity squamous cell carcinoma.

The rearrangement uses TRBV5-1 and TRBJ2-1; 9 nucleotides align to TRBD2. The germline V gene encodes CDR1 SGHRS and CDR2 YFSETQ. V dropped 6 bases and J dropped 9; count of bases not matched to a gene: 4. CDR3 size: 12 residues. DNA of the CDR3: TGCGCCAGCACCGGGACTAGCACTGAGCAGTTCTTC. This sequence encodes CASTGTSTEQFF.

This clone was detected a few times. The CDR3 is CASSPRQENTEAFF. In DNA form, the CDR3 reads TGTGCCAGCAGCCCAAGACAGGAGAACACTGAAGCTTTCTTT. V usage is TRBV5-4 and J usage is TRBJ1-1; tentative D call: TRBD1 (6 bases). Trimming cost V 4 bases and J 1 base, with 11 bases left between them. The germline gives CDR1 SGHNT, CDR2 YYREEE (reference sequence). The CDR3 is 14 amino acids.

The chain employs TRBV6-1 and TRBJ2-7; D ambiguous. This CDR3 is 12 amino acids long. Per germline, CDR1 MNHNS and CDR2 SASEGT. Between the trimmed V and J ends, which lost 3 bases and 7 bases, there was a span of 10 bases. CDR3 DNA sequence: TGTGCCAGCAGTGATGGTAGCCGGGAGCAGTACTTC. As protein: CASSDGSREQYF.

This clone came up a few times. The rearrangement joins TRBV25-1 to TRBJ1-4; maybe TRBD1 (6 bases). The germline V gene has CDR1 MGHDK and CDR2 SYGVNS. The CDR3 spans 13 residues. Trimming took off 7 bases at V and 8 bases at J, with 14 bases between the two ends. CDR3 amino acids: CASNGGAGEKLFF. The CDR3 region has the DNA TGTGCCAGCAACGGGGGCGCCGGGGAAAAACTGTTTTTT.

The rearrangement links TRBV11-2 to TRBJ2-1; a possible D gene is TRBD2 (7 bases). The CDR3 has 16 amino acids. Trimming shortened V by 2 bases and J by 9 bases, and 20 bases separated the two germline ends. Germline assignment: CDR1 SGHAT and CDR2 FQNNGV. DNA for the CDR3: TGTGCCAGCAGCTTATCCTCTAAGGGGGGGGCTGGTGAGCAGTTCTTC. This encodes CASSLSSKGGAGEQFF.

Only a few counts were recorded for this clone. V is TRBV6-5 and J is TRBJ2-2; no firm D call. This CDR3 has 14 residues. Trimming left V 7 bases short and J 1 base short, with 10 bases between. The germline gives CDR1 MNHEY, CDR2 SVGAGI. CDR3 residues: CASKPRRNTGELFF. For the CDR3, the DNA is TGTGCCAGCAAACCCCGCAGGAACACCGGGGAGCTGTTTTTT.

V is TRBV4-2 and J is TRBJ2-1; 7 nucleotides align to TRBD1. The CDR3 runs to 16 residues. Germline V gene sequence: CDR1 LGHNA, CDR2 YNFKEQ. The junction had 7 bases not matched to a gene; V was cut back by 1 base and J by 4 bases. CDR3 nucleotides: TGTGCCAGCAGCCAAGGTCAGGGACAGAATTACAATGAGCAGTTCTTC. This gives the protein CASSQGQGQNYNEQFF.

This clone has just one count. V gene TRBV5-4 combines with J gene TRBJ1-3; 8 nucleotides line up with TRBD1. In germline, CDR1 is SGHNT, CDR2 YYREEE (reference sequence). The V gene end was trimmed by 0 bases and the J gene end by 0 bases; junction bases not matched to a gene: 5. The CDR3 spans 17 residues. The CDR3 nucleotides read TGTGCCAGCAGCTTGGGACAGGGGCCCTTCTCTGGAAACACCATATATTTT. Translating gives CASSLGQGPFSGNTIYF.

In nucleotides, the CDR3 is TGTGCCAGTAGTCTACTAGCGGGGGGCTACAATGAGCAGTTCTTC. This translates into CASSLLAGGYNEQFF. The chain carries TRBV19 and TRBJ2-1; TRBD2 matches at 12 bases. The CDR3 covers 15 residues. In germline, CDR1 is LNHDA, CDR2 SQIVND (reference sequence). V shed 5 bases, J shed 3 bases, and the junction held 2 bases outside the gene matches.

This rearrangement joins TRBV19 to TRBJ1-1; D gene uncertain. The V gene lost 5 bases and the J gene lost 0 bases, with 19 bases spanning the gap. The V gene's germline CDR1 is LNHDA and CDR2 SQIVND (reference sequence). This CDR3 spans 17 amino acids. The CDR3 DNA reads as TGTGCCAGTAGTTCCCTCCAGGAGGTACCACTGAACACTGAAGCTTTCTTT. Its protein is CASSSLQEVPLNTEAFF.